This passage covers 27 T cell receptor beta chains from one sample sequenced in a study of T cells expressing NK-cell markers. TCRdb reprocessed the 5' RACE reads; each CDR3 protein has one entry and no DNA is given. This sample lists about 170,000 distinct CDR3 sequences; its ten largest clones have around 21%. Sequencing was carried out using blood T cells: a sorted CD56 or NKG2C T cell subset, CD4+ or CD8+ T cells, or bulk PBMC T cells (not recorded which). The source is a man between 18 and 69 years old in good health.

The chain joins TRBV21-1 to TRBJ2-2; TCRdb gives TRBD2 as the D gene, but with no DNA this cannot be confirmed. TRBV21-1 is described as a pseudogene. The CDR3 consists of 16 residues. The CDR3 reads CASTNVDQRRAGELFF.

The chain recombines TRBV7-3 with TRBJ1-4; TCRdb lists TRBD1, though no DNA is available to test this call. The CDR3 has 16 amino acids. In germline, CDR1 is SGHTA, CDR2 FQGTGA. The CDR3 loop reads CASSSNGQGINEKLFF.

The chain is built from TRBV7-8 and TRBJ2-7; the D call of TRBD2 rests on TCRdb alone, since no DNA is present to check it. Germline V gene lookup returns CDR1 SGHVS and CDR2 FQNEAQ. This CDR3 contains 16 residues. The CDR3 loop reads CASSSAGTASSYEQYF.

The chain's CDR3 is CASSLTTDIYGYTF. The chain is built from TRBV13 and TRBJ1-2. CDR1 is PRHDT, CDR2 FYEKMQ, per germline (reference sequence). This CDR3 comprises 14 residues.

The chain carries TRBV6-2 or TRBV6-3 and TRBJ2-7. CDR3 length equals 14 residues. Germline assignment: CDR1 MNHEY and CDR2 SVGEGT. CDR3 sequence: CASSHIPTSYEQYF.

The chain recombines TRBV7-9 with TRBJ2-1; there is no DNA to check the TCRdb D call of TRBD1. The CDR3 totals 14 residues. Germline CDR1 SEHNR, CDR2 FQNEAQ (reference sequence). CDR3 protein: CASSLINRGNEQFF.

J is TRBJ2-7 and V is TRBV24-1; with no DNA, the TCRdb D assignment of TRBD1 cannot be verified. The CDR3 length is 12 residues. Germline CDR1 and CDR2: KGHDR and SFDVKD. This CDR3 is CATRGQNYEQYF.

This chain links TRBV12-3 or TRBV12-4 with TRBJ1-1; TCRdb proposes TRBD1, but this gene call is untestable without DNA. This CDR3 contains 15 residues. The CDR3 sequence is CASSLEVRGRTEAFF.

The chain combines TRBV5-4 with TRBJ2-7; TCRdb gives TRBD1 as the D gene, but with no DNA this cannot be confirmed. CDR3 size: 13 residues. CDR1 is SGHNT, CDR2 YYREEE, per germline (reference sequence). The CDR3 here is CASSLVLGGEQYF. The whole variable domain, filled in from reference TRBV5-4 and TRBJ2-7, reads ETGVTQSPTHLIKTRGQQVTLRCSSQSGHNTVSWYQQALGQGPQFIFQYYREEENGRGNFPPRFSGLQFPNYSSELNVNALELDDSALYLCASSLVLGGEQYFGPGTRLTVT.

V gene TRBV5-4 combines with J gene TRBJ2-1; no DNA is available, so the TRBD2 call from TCRdb remains unchecked. The CDR3 is made up of 14 amino acids. CDR1 is SGHNT, CDR2 YYREEE, per germline (reference sequence). The CDR3 spells CASSFRTSIHEQFF.

The chain has TRBV4-1 and TRBJ2-1. In germline, CDR1 is MGHRA, CDR2 YSYEKL. This CDR3 spans 14 amino acids. CDR3 amino acids: CASSQDRGSHEQFF.

The chain is built from TRBV6-1 and TRBJ2-3; TCRdb's D call of TRBD1 is untestable without DNA. There are 15 residues in the CDR3. The germline gives CDR1 MNHNS, CDR2 SASEGT. The CDR3 reads CASSEGAMGADTQYF.

This rearrangement joins TRBV2 to TRBJ2-1; without DNA, the TCRdb call of TRBD1 cannot be checked. There are 16 residues in the CDR3. Germline V gene data show CDR1 as SNHLY and CDR2 as FYNNEI. The CDR3: CASSALWGSTYNEQFF.

V is TRBV29-1 and J is TRBJ1-5; TCRdb names TRBD1, which stays unverified in the absence of DNA. This CDR3 contains 14 residues. CDR1 SQVTM and CDR2 ANQGSEA come from the germline V gene. The CDR3 is CSVRGQGVGQPQHF.

The gene calls are TRBV4-1 and TRBJ2-7; lacking DNA, the TRBD1 call made by TCRdb goes unchecked. Germline CDR1 is MGHRA and CDR2 is YSYEKL. CDR3 length: 19 residues. The chain's CDR3 is CASSQIPPGLTPELDEQYF.

The genes are TRBV4-1 and TRBJ1-1. The CDR3 is 15 residues long. Looked up from germline, CDR1 is MGHRA and CDR2 is YSYEKL. This chain's CDR3 is CASSQEGLEHLEAFF.

This chain joins TRBV7-9 and TRBJ2-5; without DNA, the TCRdb call of TRBD2 cannot be checked. The CDR3 extends over 16 amino acids. Germline CDR1 SEHNR, CDR2 FQNEAQ (reference sequence). The CDR3 region is CASSQLAGGRIETQYF.

This sequence joins TRBV13 and TRBJ1-1. Germline V gene lookup returns CDR1 PRHDT and CDR2 FYEKMQ (reference sequence). The length of the CDR3 is 15 residues. The CDR3 region is CASSAAAGTNTEAFF.

The rearrangement joins TRBV5-1 to TRBJ2-5; TCRdb reports TRBD1, a call that lacks DNA to check it against. The CDR3 loop spans 15 amino acids. CDR1 and CDR2 (germline): SGHRS, YFSETQ. CDR3 sequence: CASALRDRVQETQYF. The complete variable domain, with remaining parts taken from reference TRBV5-1 and TRBJ2-5, reads KAGVTQTPRYLIKTRGQQVTLSCSPISGHRSVSWYQQTPGQGLQFLFEYFSETQRNKGNFPGRFSGRQFSNSRSEMNVSTLELGDSALYLCASALRDRVQETQYFGPGTRLLVL.

The chain uses TRBV14 and TRBJ1-1; TCRdb's assignment of TRBD1 cannot be checked, as there is no DNA. CDR3 length: 15 amino acids. CDR1 is SGHDN, CDR2 FVKESK, per germline. CDR3 region: CASSQALRGNTEAFF.

The rearrangement joins TRBV21-1 to TRBJ2-1. TRBV21-1 is noted as a pseudogene. This CDR3 region has 16 residues. The CDR3 sequence is CASSKAVRKAYNEQFF.

V usage is TRBV7-8 and J usage is TRBJ2-6. The length of the CDR3 is 16 residues. Looked up from germline, CDR1 is SGHVS and CDR2 is FQNEAQ. The CDR3 loop is CASSLNPGSGANVLTF.

The genes are TRBV27 and TRBJ2-3; the D call from TCRdb, TRBD2, cannot be confirmed without DNA. CDR1 MNHEY and CDR2 SMNVEV come from the germline V gene (reference sequence). The length of the CDR3 is 17 residues. The CDR3 sequence is CASSPQGGLWGTDTQYF.

The chain is built from TRBV7-2 and TRBJ1-5. CDR1 SGHTA and CDR2 FQGNSA come from the germline V gene. The CDR3 totals 14 residues. CDR3 residues: CASSLMDSNQPQHF.

The chain couples TRBV19 to TRBJ2-5; without DNA, the TCRdb call of TRBD2 cannot be checked. The CDR3 spans 15 residues. The germline gives CDR1 LNHDA, CDR2 SQIVND (reference sequence). The CDR3 spells CASSIDLGWEETQYF. The full variable domain, rest sourced from reference TRBV19 and TRBJ2-5, is DGGITQSPKYLFRKEGQNVTLSCEQNLNHDAMYWYRQDPGQGLRLIYYSQIVNDFQKGDIAEGYSVSREKKESFPLTVTSAQKNPTAFYLCASSIDLGWEETQYFGPGTRLLVL.

The V call is TRBV7-9, the J call TRBJ1-6; without DNA, the TCRdb call of TRBD1 cannot be checked. CDR3 size: 14 residues. The germline V gene encodes CDR1 SEHNR and CDR2 FQNEAQ (reference sequence). The CDR3 region is CASSLRKGRSPLHF.

The chain employs TRBV10-2 and TRBJ2-3; TCRdb's D gene call, TRBD1, goes unchecked for lack of DNA. The CDR3 spans 13 residues. Germline CDR1 and CDR2: WSHSY and SAAADI. CDR3 residues: CASGGLAPDTQYF.